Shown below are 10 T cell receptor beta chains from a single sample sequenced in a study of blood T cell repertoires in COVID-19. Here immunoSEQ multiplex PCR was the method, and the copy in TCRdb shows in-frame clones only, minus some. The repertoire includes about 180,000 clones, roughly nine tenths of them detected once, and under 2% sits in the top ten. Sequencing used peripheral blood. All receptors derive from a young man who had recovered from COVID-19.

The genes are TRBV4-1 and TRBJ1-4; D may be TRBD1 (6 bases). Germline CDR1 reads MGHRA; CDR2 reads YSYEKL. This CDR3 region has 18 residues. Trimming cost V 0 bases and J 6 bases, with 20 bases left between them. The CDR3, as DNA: TGCGCCAGCAGCCAAGAGGATTCAGGATCCGGGACATATGAAAAACTGTTTTTT. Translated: CASSQEDSGSGTYEKLFF.

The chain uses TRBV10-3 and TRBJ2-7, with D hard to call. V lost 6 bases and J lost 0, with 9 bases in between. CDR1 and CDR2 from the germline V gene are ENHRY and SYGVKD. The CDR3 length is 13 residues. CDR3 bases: TGTGCCATCAGCGCCTACTCCTCCTACGAGCAGTACTTC. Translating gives CAISAYSSYEQYF.

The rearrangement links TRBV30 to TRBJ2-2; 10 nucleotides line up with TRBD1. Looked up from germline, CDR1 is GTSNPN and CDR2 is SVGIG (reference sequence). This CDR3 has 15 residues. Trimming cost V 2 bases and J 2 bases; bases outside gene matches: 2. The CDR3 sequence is CAWSRTGGNTGELFF. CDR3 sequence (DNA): TGTGCCTGGAGTAGGACAGGGGGAAACACCGGGGAGCTGTTTTTT.

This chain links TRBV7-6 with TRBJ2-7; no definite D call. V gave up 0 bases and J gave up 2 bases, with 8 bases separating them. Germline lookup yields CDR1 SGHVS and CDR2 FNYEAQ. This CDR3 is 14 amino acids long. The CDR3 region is CASSLAGFAYEQYF. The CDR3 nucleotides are TGTGCCAGCAGCTTAGCGGGCTTCGCCTACGAGCAGTACTTC.

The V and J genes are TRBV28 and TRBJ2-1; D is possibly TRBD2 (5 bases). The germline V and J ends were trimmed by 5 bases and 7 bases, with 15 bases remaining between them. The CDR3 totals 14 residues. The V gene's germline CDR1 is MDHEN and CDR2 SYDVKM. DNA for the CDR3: TGTGCCAGCAGTGACGAGACTATTCCTAATGAGCAGTTCTTC. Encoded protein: CASSDETIPNEQFF.

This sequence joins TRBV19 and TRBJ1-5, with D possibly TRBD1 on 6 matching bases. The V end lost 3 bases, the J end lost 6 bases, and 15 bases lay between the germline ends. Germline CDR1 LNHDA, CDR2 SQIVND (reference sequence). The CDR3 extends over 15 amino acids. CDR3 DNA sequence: TGTGCCAGTAGTATGGCCCCAGGGGTCGGTCAGCCCCAGCATTTT. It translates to CASSMAPGVGQPQHF.

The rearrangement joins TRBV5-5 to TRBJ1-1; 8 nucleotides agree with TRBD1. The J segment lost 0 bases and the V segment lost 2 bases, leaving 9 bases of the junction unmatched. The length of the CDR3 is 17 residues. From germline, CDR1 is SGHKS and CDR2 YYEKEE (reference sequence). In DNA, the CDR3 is TGTGCCAGCAGCTTTAACAGGGGGGCGGGGTTGAACACTGAAGCTTTCTTT. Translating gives CASSFNRGAGLNTEAFF. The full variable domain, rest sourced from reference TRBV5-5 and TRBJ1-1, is DAGVTQSPTHLIKTRGQQVTLRCSPISGHKSVSWYQQVLGQGPQFIFQYYEKEERGRGNFPDRFSARQFPNYSSELNVNALLLGDSALYLCASSFNRGAGLNTEAFFGQGTRLTVV.

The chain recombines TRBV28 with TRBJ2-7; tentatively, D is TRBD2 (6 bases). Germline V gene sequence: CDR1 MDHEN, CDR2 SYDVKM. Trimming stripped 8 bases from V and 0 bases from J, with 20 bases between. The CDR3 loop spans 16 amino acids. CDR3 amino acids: CASEGKGRRLSYEQYF. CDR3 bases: TGTGCCAGCGAGGGGAAAGGGAGGAGGCTCTCCTACGAGCAGTACTTC.

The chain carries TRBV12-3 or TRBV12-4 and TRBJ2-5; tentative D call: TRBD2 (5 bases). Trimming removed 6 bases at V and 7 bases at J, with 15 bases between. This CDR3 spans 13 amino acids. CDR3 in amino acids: CASSPPEGGTQYF. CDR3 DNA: TGTGCCAGCAGCCCTCCTGAAGGAGGGACCCAGTACTTC.

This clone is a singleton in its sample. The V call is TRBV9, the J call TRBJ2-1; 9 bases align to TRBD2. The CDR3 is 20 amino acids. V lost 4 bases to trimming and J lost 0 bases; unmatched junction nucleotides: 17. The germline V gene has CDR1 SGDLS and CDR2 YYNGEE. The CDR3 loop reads CASSPPEVLAGISSYNEQFF. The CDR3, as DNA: TGTGCCAGCAGCCCCCCCGAGGTTCTAGCGGGGATTAGCTCCTACAATGAGCAGTTCTTC.